Sequencing of this TCR beta chain was carried out in a study of T cell responses to AZD1222 COVID-19 vaccine. Broader study findings: The donor cohort was predominantly white British with a female majority, and clonal diversity may have been underestimated. Without day 14 samples, only post-peak T cell repertoires were studied. Spike as a whole was targeted by vaccine-associated CD4 TCRs, dominant at 160-218 and 743-854. Increased Spike-specific TCR breadth and depth were observed after two AZD1222 doses.

As to this clone: As yet, its antigen is unknown.

The CDR3 runs 12 residues. CDR1 and CDR2 from the germline V gene are SGDLS and YYNGEE. Trimming shortened V by 3 bases and J by 8 bases, and 11 bases separated the two germline ends. The method was immunoSEQ multiplex PCR; TCRdb's version includes in-frame clones alone and lacks a portion of them. The repertoire includes roughly 100,000 clones, around 90% of them detected once, and less than 10% sits in the top ten. The clonotype originates from an adult who received the AZD1222 COVID-19 vaccine. The rearrangement joins TRBV9 to TRBJ1-1, with no clear D. The specimen comprised peripheral blood, sampled 28 days after the second AZD1222 dose. The CDR3 loop reads CASSARIGEAFF. For the CDR3, the DNA is TGTGCCAGCAGCGCTCGTATCGGGGAAGCTTTCTTT.